This T cell receptor (beta chain) was sequenced in a study of early T cells in non-severe SARS-CoV-2 infection. General observations from the study: Anti-spike CD8 specificities were favored by VDJdb matching, whose results missed private and CD4 specificities.

Each single cDNA molecule received a unique molecular identifier. MiXCR, run by TCRdb on the 5' RACE reads, gives a single entry per CDR3 protein. The data contain 70,000 or so distinct CDR3 sequences, 12% to 15% of them singletons. Germline CDR1 and CDR2: KGHSH and LQKENI. With V trimmed by 5 bases and J by 9 bases, 19 bases remained unmatched. CDR3 length: 17 residues. In its sample, this clonotype was seen a few times. Its antigen is still unknown. The sample consisted of whole blood. The V and J genes are TRBV18 and TRBJ2-1, with 7 bases matching TRBD2. This receptor was obtained from an adult who was a healthcare worker with PCR-confirmed SARS-CoV-2 infection or an uninfected control (not recorded which). The CDR3 sequence: CASSGSGTTPWAGEQFF. The DNA of the CDR3 is TGTGCCAGCTCAGGTTCCGGGACTACGCCCTGGGCTGGTGAGCAGTTCTTC.